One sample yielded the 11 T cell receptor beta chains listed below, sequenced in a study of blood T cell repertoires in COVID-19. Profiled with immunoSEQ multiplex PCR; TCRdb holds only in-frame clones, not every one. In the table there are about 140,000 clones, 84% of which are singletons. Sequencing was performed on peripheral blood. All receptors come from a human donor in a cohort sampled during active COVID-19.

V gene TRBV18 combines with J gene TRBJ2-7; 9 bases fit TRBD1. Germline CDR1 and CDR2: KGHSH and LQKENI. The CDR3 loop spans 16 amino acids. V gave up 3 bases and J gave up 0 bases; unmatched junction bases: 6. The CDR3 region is CASSPRTGDSSYEQYV. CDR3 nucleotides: TGTGCCAGCTCACCGAGGACAGGGGATAGCTCCTACGAGCAGTACGTC.

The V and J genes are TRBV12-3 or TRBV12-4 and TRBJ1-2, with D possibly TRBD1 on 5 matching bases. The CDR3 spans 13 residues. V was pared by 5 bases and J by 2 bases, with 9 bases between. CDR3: CASSQQANYGYTF. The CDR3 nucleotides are TGTGCCAGCAGTCAACAGGCGAACTATGGCTACACCTTC.

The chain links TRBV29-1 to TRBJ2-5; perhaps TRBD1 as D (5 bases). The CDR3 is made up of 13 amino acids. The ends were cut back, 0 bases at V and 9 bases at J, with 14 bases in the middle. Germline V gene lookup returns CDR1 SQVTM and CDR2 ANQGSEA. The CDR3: CSVEDQNRCAQYF. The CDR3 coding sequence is TGCAGCGTTGAAGATCAGAACAGGTGTGCCCAGTACTTC. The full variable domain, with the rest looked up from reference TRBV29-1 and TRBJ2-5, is SAVISQKPSRDICQRGTSLTIQCQVDSQVTMMFWYRQQPGQSLTLIATANQGSEATYESGFVIDKFPISRPNLTFSTLTVSNMSPEDSSIYLCSVEDQNRCAQYFGPGTRLLVL.

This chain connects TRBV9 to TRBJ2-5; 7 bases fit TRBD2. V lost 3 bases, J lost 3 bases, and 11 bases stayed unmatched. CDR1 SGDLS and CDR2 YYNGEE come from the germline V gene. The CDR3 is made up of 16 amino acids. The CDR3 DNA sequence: TGTGCCAGCAGCGGTGGACTAGGGGCGACGAAAGAGACCCAGTACTTC. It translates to CASSGGLGATKETQYF.

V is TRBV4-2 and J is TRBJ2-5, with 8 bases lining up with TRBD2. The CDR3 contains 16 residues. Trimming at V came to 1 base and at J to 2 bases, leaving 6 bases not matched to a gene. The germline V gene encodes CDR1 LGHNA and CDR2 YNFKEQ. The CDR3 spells CASSQVLSGTQETQYF. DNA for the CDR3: TGTGCCAGCAGCCAAGTTCTTAGCGGGACTCAAGAGACCCAGTACTTC.

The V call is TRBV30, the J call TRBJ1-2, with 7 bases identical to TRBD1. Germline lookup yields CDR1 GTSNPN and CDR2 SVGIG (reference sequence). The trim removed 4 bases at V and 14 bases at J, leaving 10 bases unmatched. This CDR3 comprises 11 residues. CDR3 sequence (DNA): TGTGCCTGGAAGGGACAGATAAGTTTAACCTTC. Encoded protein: CAWKGQISLTF.

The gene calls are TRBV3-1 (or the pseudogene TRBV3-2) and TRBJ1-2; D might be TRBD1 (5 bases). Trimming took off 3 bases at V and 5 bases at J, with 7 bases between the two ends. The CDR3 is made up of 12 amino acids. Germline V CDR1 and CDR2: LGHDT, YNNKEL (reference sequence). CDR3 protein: CASSQGLYGYTF. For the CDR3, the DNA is TGTGCCAGCAGCCAGGGACTATATGGCTACACCTTC.

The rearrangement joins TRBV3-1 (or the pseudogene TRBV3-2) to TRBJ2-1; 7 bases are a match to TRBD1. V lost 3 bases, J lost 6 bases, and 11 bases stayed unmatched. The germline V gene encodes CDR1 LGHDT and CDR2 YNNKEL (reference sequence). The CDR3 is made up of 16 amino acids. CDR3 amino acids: CASSHLGTAWLNEQFF. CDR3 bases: TGTGCCAGCAGCCACCTCGGGACAGCCTGGCTCAATGAGCAGTTCTTC.

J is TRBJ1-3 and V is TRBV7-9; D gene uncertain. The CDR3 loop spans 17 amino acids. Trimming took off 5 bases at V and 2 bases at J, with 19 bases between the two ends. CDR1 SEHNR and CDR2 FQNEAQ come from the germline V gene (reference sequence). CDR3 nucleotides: TGTGCCAGCAGCCCCGATGGCGGGGTGTCTACTGGAAACACCATATATTTT. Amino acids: CASSPDGGVSTGNTIYF.

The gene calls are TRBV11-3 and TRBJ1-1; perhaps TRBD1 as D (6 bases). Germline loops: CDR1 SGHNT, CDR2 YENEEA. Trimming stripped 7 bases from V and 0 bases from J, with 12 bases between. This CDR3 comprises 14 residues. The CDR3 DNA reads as TGTGCCAGCACCCCGACAGGATTGAACACTGAAGCTTTCTTT. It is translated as CASTPTGLNTEAFF.

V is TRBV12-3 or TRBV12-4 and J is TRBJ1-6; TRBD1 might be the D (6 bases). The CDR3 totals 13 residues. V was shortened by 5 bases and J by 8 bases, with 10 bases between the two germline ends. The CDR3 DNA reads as TGTGCCAGCAGTGTGGACAGTTATTCACCCCTCCACTTT. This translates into CASSVDSYSPLHF.